This is a list of T cell receptor beta chains from one sample in a study of T cells in Graves' hyperthyroidism and ophthalmopathy. TCRdb independently ran MiXCR on the multiplex PCR reads; one entry per CDR3 protein. The profile shows about 480,000 distinct CDR3 sequences, roughly 14% of them singletons. The sample comprised blood. These receptors all come from a woman aged 18-29 years with Graves' hyperthyroidism. CDR3s include the opening cysteine and the closing phenylalanine or tryptophan. The D gene is left open where the match is weak. A row's size may be missing; if present it is once, few, many or a size class.

v_gene	abundance	d_gene	j_gene	CDR3aa	CDR3nt
TRBV27	many	TRBD2	TRBJ2-7	CASSSGLGEQYF	TGTGCCAGCAGTTCCGGACTAGGCGAGCAGTACTTC
TRBV7-3	-	-	TRBJ2-1	CASSQSRDTYNEQFF	TGTGCCAGCAGCCAGTCCAGGGACACCTACAATGAGCAGTTCTTC
TRBV20-1	-	TRBD1	TRBJ1-5	CSALLRTGEGQPQHF	TGCAGTGCTCTGCTCCGGACAGGGGAAGGCCAGCCCCAGCATTTT
TRBV30	-	-	TRBJ2-7	CAWSEDRAGYEQYF	TGTGCCTGGAGTGAAGACAGGGCGGGATACGAGCAGTACTTC
TRBV29-1	few	-	TRBJ2-5	CSVGAIQETQYF	TGCAGCGTTGGGGCGATCCAAGAGACCCAGTACTTC
TRBV5-1	-	TRBD1	TRBJ1-3	CASSQGAISGNTIYF	TGCGCCAGCAGTCAGGGGGCTATCTCTGGAAACACCATATATTTT
TRBV12-3/TRBV12-4	many	TRBD1	TRBJ2-5	CASRGKTGLLLQETQYF	TGTGCCAGCAGGGGAAAGACAGGGCTTCTTCTCCAAGAGACCCAGTACTTC
TRBV19	many	TRBD2	TRBJ2-1	CASSEGLAGDNEQFF	TGTGCCAGTAGTGAGGGACTAGCGGGAGACAATGAGCAGTTCTTC
TRBV7-6	-	-	TRBJ2-1	CASSPFRGAASYNEQFF	TGTGCCAGCAGTCCCTTCCGCGGGGCCGCCTCCTACAATGAGCAGTTCTTC
TRBV5-1	many	-	TRBJ2-1	CASSFHTGRDEQFF	TGCGCCAGCAGCTTCCACACAGGGCGCGATGAGCAGTTCTTC
TRBV12-3/TRBV12-4	few	-	TRBJ2-1	CASSFTPLGYNEQFF	TGTGCCAGCAGTTTTACCCCTTTGGGATACAATGAGCAGTTCTTC
TRBV5-1	many	-	TRBJ1-2	CASSLDVSAGGYTF	TGCGCCAGCAGCTTGGACGTGTCAGCAGGTGGCTACACCTTC
TRBV20-1	many	-	TRBJ1-3	CSARAQGSGNTIYF	TGCAGTGCTAGAGCTCAGGGATCTGGAAACACCATATATTTT
TRBV11-2	many	-	TRBJ1-2	CASSENRVKGYTF	TGTGCCAGCAGCGAAAACAGGGTAAAAGGCTACACCTTC
TRBV15	few	TRBD1	TRBJ2-7	CATSRGTGTGSLEQYF	TGTGCCACCAGCAGAGGTACCGGGACAGGGAGCCTCGAGCAGTACTTC
TRBV6-5	many	-	TRBJ1-4	CASSYAGGTNEKLFF	TGTGCCAGCAGTTACGCGGGTGGGACTAATGAAAAACTGTTTTTT
TRBV7-3	-	-	TRBJ2-1	CASSLGGRALYNEQFF	TGTGCCAGCAGCTTAGGGGGCAGGGCGTTGTACAATGAGCAGTTCTTC
TRBV25-1	few	TRBD1	TRBJ2-7	CASSPGTAISYEQYF	TGTGCCAGCAGCCCCGGGACAGCTATCTCCTACGAGCAGTACTTC
TRBV6-5	many	-	TRBJ1-2	CASSYRRAKGEAYGYTF	TGTGCCAGCAGTTACCGCCGTGCGAAGGGCGAGGCCTATGGCTACACCTTC
TRBV27	many	-	TRBJ1-1	CASSLSITGGRREAFF	TGTGCCAGCAGTTTATCGATAACGGGCGGACGGCGGGAAGCTTTCTTT
TRBV12-3/TRBV12-4	many	-	TRBJ1-3	CASSSTGGSGNTIYF	TGTGCCAGCAGTTCGACGGGTGGCTCTGGAAACACCATATATTTT
TRBV12-3/TRBV12-4	many	TRBD1	TRBJ2-2	CASSLTDRGRELFF	TGTGCCAGCAGTTTAACGGACAGGGGCCGGGAGCTGTTTTTT
TRBV5-6	-	TRBD1	TRBJ1-5	CASSSSDRGRQPQHF	TGTGCCAGCAGCTCCTCGGACAGGGGGAGGCAGCCCCAGCATTTT
TRBV19	few	-	TRBJ2-2	CASSPPVAAGELFF	TGTGCCAGTAGTCCGCCCGTGGCGGCCGGGGAGCTGTTTTTT
TRBV24-1	many	-	TRBJ1-2	CATSDFEGSFYGYTF	TGTGCCACCAGTGATTTTGAGGGAAGCTTCTATGGCTACACCTTC
TRBV20-1	-	-	TRBJ2-3	CSARLSLGLQYF	TGCAGTGCTAGGCTGTCCCTGGGACTTCAGTATTTT
TRBV29-1	-	-	TRBJ2-7	CSVETAAPGDEQYF	TGCAGCGTTGAAACGGCGGCCCCGGGGGACGAGCAGTACTTC
TRBV12-3/TRBV12-4	many	TRBD2	TRBJ2-1	CASRSPGGLSYNEQFF	TGTGCCAGCAGGTCTCCGGGAGGCCTCTCCTACAATGAGCAGTTCTTC
TRBV3-1	few	-	TRBJ2-1	CASSQGGHRENEQFF	TGTGCCAGCAGCCAAGGAGGCCACAGGGAAAATGAGCAGTTCTTC
TRBV5-1	many	-	TRBJ2-1	CASSAFAGRNEQFF	TGCGCCAGCAGCGCCTTCGCGGGACGGAATGAGCAGTTCTTC
TRBV10-3	many	-	TRBJ2-5	CAISEGWGTVTQYF	TGTGCCATCAGTGAGGGATGGGGAACGGTCACCCAGTACTTC
TRBV20-1	many	-	TRBJ2-7	CSARVGNSRSSYEQYF	TGCAGTGCTAGAGTGGGGAACTCCAGGAGCTCCTACGAGCAGTACTTC
TRBV2	many	-	TRBJ2-5	CASRLLTAIQETQYF	TGTGCCAGCAGATTGCTAACCGCAATCCAAGAGACCCAGTACTTC
TRBV9	-	-	TRBJ2-1	CASSVHSNEQFF	TGTGCCAGCAGCGTTCATTCCAATGAGCAGTTCTTC
TRBV6-4	-	TRBD1	TRBJ2-6	CASSPDRGSGANVLTF	TGTGCCAGCTCCCCCGACAGGGGCTCTGGGGCCAACGTCCTGACTTTC
TRBV4-1	-	-	TRBJ2-3	CASSQDYSTDTQYF	TGCGCCAGCAGCCAAGATTACAGCACAGATACGCAGTATTTT
TRBV20-1	-	TRBD1	TRBJ2-5	CSARSAFRQGKETHYF	TGCAGTGCTAGATCGGCCTTTCGACAGGGGAAAGAGACCCACTACTTC
TRBV3-1	many	-	TRBJ2-1	CASSQVGGALFEQFF	TGTGCCAGCAGCCAAGTGGGCGGGGCTCTCTTTGAGCAGTTCTTC
TRBV12-5	many	TRBD1	TRBJ2-5	CASGQGSQETQYF	TGTGCTAGTGGACAGGGGTCTCAAGAGACCCAGTACTTC
TRBV11-3	-	-	TRBJ1-1	CASSSIKNTEAFF	TGTGCCAGCAGCTCCATAAAGAACACTGAAGCTTTCTTT
TRBV4-1	few	-	TRBJ2-5	CASSQDGTGLVQETQYF	TGCGCCAGCAGCCAAGATGGGACGGGATTGGTCCAAGAGACCCAGTACTTC